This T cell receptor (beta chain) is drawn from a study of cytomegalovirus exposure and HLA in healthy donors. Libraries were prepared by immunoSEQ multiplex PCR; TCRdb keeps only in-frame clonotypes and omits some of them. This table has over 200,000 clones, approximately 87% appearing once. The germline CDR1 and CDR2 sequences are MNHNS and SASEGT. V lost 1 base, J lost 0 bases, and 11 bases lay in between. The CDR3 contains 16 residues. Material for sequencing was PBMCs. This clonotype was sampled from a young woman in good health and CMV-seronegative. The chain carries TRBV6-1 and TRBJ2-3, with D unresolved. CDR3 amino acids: CASSEGLHPSTDTQYF. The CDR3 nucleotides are TGTGCCAGCAGTGAAGGCCTCCACCCTAGCACAGATACGCAGTATTTT.